This TCR beta chain was identified during a study of cytomegalovirus exposure and HLA in healthy donors. Study overall: Within an early data release were roughly 90 million unique TCRs drawn from HLA-typed donors. Whole-study findings and limits: In the analysis, some V segments, TRBV6-2 and TRBV6-3 included, were excluded as indistinguishable. Overall, approximately 150 TCR beta chains were annotated as cytomegalovirus-associated. Common viral pathogens seemed, in a later analysis, to connect with several of the most significant clusters.

A multiplex PCR was run with 60 Vbeta primers and 13 Jbeta primers. Measured with immunoSEQ multiplex PCR; TCRdb has only the in-frame clones, and not every one. The listing records about 130,000 clones. About this clone itself: Antigen: not known.

V was cut by 6 bases and J by 4 bases, with 15 bases left in between. The germline V gene encodes CDR1 SNHLY and CDR2 FYNNEI. The CDR3 covers 14 residues. The sample taken for sequencing was PBMCs. The TCR sequence derives from a woman in her thirties or forties in good health and CMV-seronegative. The rearrangement links TRBV2 to TRBJ1-2; a possible D gene is TRBD1 (6 bases). The CDR3 protein is CASSLQGESYGYTF. The CDR3, as DNA: TGTGCCAGCAGCCTACAGGGAGAAAGCTATGGCTACACCTTC. Complete variable domain (other parts from reference TRBV2 and TRBJ1-2): EPEVTQTPSHQVTQMGQEVILRCVPISNHLYFYWYRQILGQKVEFLVSFYNNEISEKSEIFDDQFSVERPDGSNFTLKIRSTKLEDSAMYFCASSLQGESYGYTFGSGTRLTVV.